Sequencing of this T cell receptor (beta chain) was carried out in a study of patients and donors after allogeneic stem cell transplantation. TCRdb processed the RT-PCR reads anew with MiXCR; each CDR3 protein has one entry. Found here are approximately 200,000 distinct CDR3 sequences, 35% to 50% of them singletons; the top ten hold 33%. V lost 6 bases, J lost 4 bases, and 12 bases lay in between. Germline lookup yields CDR1 MNHEY and CDR2 SVGAGI. The CDR3 consists of 14 residues. The chain couples TRBV6-5 to TRBJ1-4; perhaps TRBD1 as D (5 bases). Sequencing used blood, either unsorted or a sorted T cell fraction (not recorded which). This TCR came from a human donor who was either an allogeneic HSCT recipient or a stem cell or donor lymphocyte infusion donor (not recorded which). It is not recorded whose cells these are; they may come from a transplant donor. CDR3 bases: TGTGCCAGCAGAGACGACAGCTATAATGAAAAACTGTTTTTT. Translation: CASRDDSYNEKLFF.